This T cell receptor beta chain was recovered during a study of T cell responses to AZD1222 COVID-19 vaccine. Some clones are missing from TCRdb's copy, which holds only in-frame ones; the method was immunoSEQ multiplex PCR. The sample holds 120,000 to 150,000 clones, 75% to 95% seen once. V gave up 3 bases and J gave up 8 bases, with 20 bases separating them. Germline CDR1 reads SGHRS; CDR2 reads YFSETQ. The CDR3 loop spans 15 amino acids. The specimen was peripheral blood, collected on day 0 of MenACWY control vaccination. This chain links TRBV5-1 with TRBJ1-1; no definite D call. This receptor was obtained from an adult in good health. CDR3 DNA sequence: TGCGCCAGCAGCTATTTTCCGGGTCCCAGTCCCGAAGCTTTCTTT. It encodes CASSYFPGPSPEAFF.